This T cell receptor (beta chain) stems from a study of cytomegalovirus exposure and HLA in healthy donors. V was pared by 1 base and J by 1 base, with 14 bases between. This CDR3 is built from 17 residues. Germline-derived CDR1 and CDR2 are MNHEY and SMNVEV (reference sequence). Both 60 Vbeta primers and 13 Jbeta primers went into the PCR. Method: immunoSEQ multiplex PCR; TCRdb's copy keeps in-frame clones and lacks some. The repertoire includes some 130,000 clones, 80% of them detected once, and roughly 2.4% sits in the top ten. The source material was PBMCs. This chain joins TRBV27 and TRBJ1-5; tentatively, D is TRBD1 (5 bases). The TCR sequence derives from a man between 25 and 39 years old in good health and CMV-seronegative. The CDR3 region is CASSLFGGTDSNQPQHF. CDR3 nucleotides: TGTGCCAGCAGTTTATTCGGGGGGACCGACAGCAATCAGCCCCAGCATTTT.